Detailed here is one T cell receptor (beta chain). Its antigen is unidentified. Clones were sequenced by immunoSEQ multiplex PCR, and TCRdb holds only the in-frame ones, with some missing. The table lists about 4,900 clones, around 97% of them singletons. Cord blood came from elective full-term cesareans at roughly 37-41 weeks without labor or membrane rupture. About 18,000 to 110,000 naive CD8+ T cells were sorted per sample. This entry comes from a study of naive CD8 T cells in extremely preterm neonates. General observations from the study: Compared with older groups, preterm CDR3s were shorter, with fewer N additions and less trimming.

Source material: naive CD8+ T cells from cord blood. This TCR derives from a newborn in good health.

Here the CDR3 DNA reads TGTGCCAGCAGCTTAGGCTCGAGCGGAAGCACAGATACGCAGTATTTT. Translating it yields CASSLGSSGSTDTQYF. The chain couples TRBV13 to TRBJ2-3; D might be TRBD2 (5 bases). V lost 0 bases and J lost 0, with 10 bases in between. This CDR3 comprises 16 residues. CDR1 PRHDT and CDR2 FYEKMQ come from the germline V gene (reference sequence).